Listed here are 8 T cell receptor beta chains from one sample, sequenced in a study of CD8 T cells in ankylosing spondylitis. TCRdb reprocessed the 5' RACE reads via MiXCR and lists one record per CDR3 protein. The top ten hold 6.8% of the sample, which has under 300,000 distinct CDR3 sequences, roughly 10% seen once. Sequenced: blood, either unsorted or a sorted T cell fraction (not recorded which). The source of these receptors is a male donor with ankylosing spondylitis or in good health (not recorded which).

This clonotype was observed many times. The V call is TRBV6-1, the J call TRBJ2-7; either TRBD1 or TRBD2 may fit D (5 bases each). Trimming removed 3 bases at V and 3 bases at J, with 12 bases between. The CDR3 runs to 14 residues. Germline V gives CDR1 MNHNS, CDR2 SASEGT. The CDR3 spells CASSETRDHYEQYF. CDR3 nucleotide sequence: TGTGCCAGCAGTGAGACACGGGACCACTACGAGCAGTACTTC.

In its sample, this clonotype was seen a few times. One end of the junction does not line up with germline, which may come from a read error. The rearrangement joins TRBV29-1 to TRBJ1-2; D remains unclear. CDR1 is SQVTM and CDR2 is ANQGSEA in the germline V gene. The CDR3 is made up of 11 amino acids. Written as DNA, the CDR3 is TGCAGCATTGAGGCCAACTATGGCTACACCTTC. This translates into CSIEANYGYTF.

This clonotype was picked up many times. The chain uses TRBV2 and TRBJ1-2, with D unclear. Per the germline V gene, CDR1 is SNHLY and CDR2 is FYNNEI. CDR3 length: 11 residues. V was trimmed by 6 bases and J by 4 bases, leaving 6 bases between them. CDR3 sequence (DNA): TGTGCCAGCAGAATGGTCTATGGCTACACCTTC. Translated, it gives CASRMVYGYTF.

This clonotype appeared many times. This chain uses TRBV5-1 with TRBJ2-5; TRBD2 aligns across 7 bases. Germline V lookup: CDR1 SGHRS, CDR2 YFSETQ. V lost 4 bases to trimming and J lost 3 bases; unmatched junction nucleotides: 6. The CDR3 has 14 amino acids. The CDR3 reads CASSPVLAEETQYF. CDR3 bases: TGCGCCAGCAGCCCGGTCCTAGCGGAAGAGACCCAGTACTTC.

This clonotype has a count of ten or more. V is TRBV7-8 and J is TRBJ2-1; TRBD2 matches at 7 bases. This CDR3 has 16 residues. The trim removed 5 bases at V and 4 bases at J, leaving 11 bases unmatched. Germline CDR1 and CDR2: SGHVS and FQNEAQ. The CDR3 sequence is CASSPRPPGGYNEQFF. In nucleotides, the CDR3 is TGTGCCAGCAGCCCGCGGCCGCCGGGGGGATACAATGAGCAGTTCTTC.

This chain links TRBV10-3 with TRBJ2-1, with a weak D call TRBD2 (5 bases). Trimming removed 4 bases at V and 8 bases at J, with 12 bases between. CDR1 ENHRY and CDR2 SYGVKD come from the germline V gene. CDR3 size: 13 residues. The CDR3 spells CAISGGLRDEQFF. In DNA form, the CDR3 reads TGTGCCATCAGTGGCGGGCTTAGGGATGAGCAGTTCTTC.

This clonotype was seen many times. The gene calls are TRBV6-5 and TRBJ2-7; no reliable D call. The CDR3 runs to 16 residues. Germline CDR1 MNHEY, CDR2 SVGAGI. V lost 0 bases to trimming and J lost 0 bases, with 12 bases between them. The DNA for the CDR3 is TGTGCCAGCAGTTACTCGACACTGGCTTCCTCCTACGAGCAGTACTTC. This translates into CASSYSTLASSYEQYF.

This clonotype was seen at least ten times. J is TRBJ1-2 and V is TRBV6-6; D is undetermined. This CDR3 has 12 amino acids. Germline V gene lookup returns CDR1 MNHNY and CDR2 SVGAGI (reference sequence). The V gene lost 7 bases and the J gene lost 4 bases, with 10 bases spanning the gap. The CDR3: CASKAPSYGYTF. The CDR3 coding sequence is TGTGCCAGCAAGGCGCCATCCTATGGCTACACCTTC.